The rows below give T cell receptor beta chains drawn from one sample of a study of shared clonotypes between healthy human individuals. The table came from immunoSEQ multiplex PCR; TCRdb's copy has only in-frame clones and leaves some out. There are roughly 1,500,000 clones in the sample; about 98% occur only once, and roughly 0.45% lies in the top ten. Sequenced: naive CD4+ T cells sorted from blood. Receptors were obtained from a man aged 25-40 years in good health. Both conserved end residues are part of each CDR3. A D gene is named only where the DNA matches it firmly. Size tells how often a clone was seen (once, few, many) or the class of an expanded clone, and some rows leave it out.

clone size	V gene	J gene	D gene	CDR3 protein	CDR3 DNA
.	TRBV2	TRBJ1-2	.	CASTADINYGYTF	TGTGCCAGCACGGCAGACATTAACTATGGCTACACCTTC
.	TRBV2	TRBJ1-1	.	CASSPRGIEAFF	TGTGCCAGCAGTCCCCGGGGGATTGAAGCTTTCTTT
.	TRBV5-1	TRBJ2-1	TRBD1	CASSLGTGDYNEQFF	TGCGCCAGCAGCTTGGGGACAGGGGACTACAATGAGCAGTTCTTC
.	TRBV18	TRBJ2-1	.	CASSPPGRESYNEQFF	TGTGCCAGCTCACCGCCGGGACGGGAGAGCTACAATGAGCAGTTCTTC
.	TRBV19	TRBJ2-5	.	CASRSSPGKQETQYF	TGTGCCAGTAGATCTTCCCCCGGAAAACAAGAGACCCAGTACTTC
.	TRBV5-1	TRBJ1-1	.	CASSLDRPTTEAFF	TGCGCCAGCAGCTTGGACAGACCCACCACTGAAGCTTTCTTT
.	TRBV5-4	TRBJ1-1	TRBD1	CASSAGTGFGDTEAFF	TGTGCCAGCAGCGCCGGGACAGGGTTTGGGGACACTGAAGCTTTCTTT
.	TRBV18	TRBJ1-2	.	CASSTTTGSDYGYTF	TGTGCCAGCTCAACCACGACAGGATCGGACTATGGCTACACCTTC
few	TRBV28	TRBJ1-1	.	CASSLVAEAFF	TGTGCCAGCAGTTTAGTCGCTGAAGCTTTCTTT
.	TRBV18	TRBJ1-1	TRBD1	CASSPNRGNTEAFF	TGTGCCAGCTCACCTAACAGGGGGAACACTGAAGCTTTCTTT
.	TRBV2	TRBJ1-3	TRBD1	CASGRGSGGNTIYF	TGTGCCAGCGGCAGGGGGTCAGGAGGAAACACCATATATTTT
.	TRBV29-1	TRBJ1-1	TRBD1	CSEVTGVTEAFF	TGCAGCGAGGTGACAGGGGTAACTGAAGCTTTCTTT
.	TRBV11-3	TRBJ2-1	.	CASSRAPQSSYNEQFF	TGTGCCAGCAGCCGCGCCCCACAGAGCTCCTACAATGAGCAGTTCTTC
.	TRBV2	TRBJ2-6	.	CASSELRTSGANVLTF	TGTGCCAGCAGTGAGCTACGGACCTCTGGGGCCAACGTCCTGACTTTC
.	TRBV7-6	TRBJ2-7	.	CASSLVAGAHYEQYF	TGTGCCAGCAGCTTAGTCGCCGGGGCCCACTACGAGCAGTACTTC
once	TRBV9	TRBJ1-3	.	CASSGQVSGNTIYF	TGTGCCAGCAGCGGACAGGTTTCTGGAAACACCATATATTTT
.	TRBV2	TRBJ2-7	.	CASSEKSTTYEQYF	TGTGCCAGCAGTGAAAAGTCGACGACCTACGAGCAGTACTTC
once	TRBV18	TRBJ2-2	.	CASSPIRHTGELFF	TGTGCCAGCTCACCGATCCGACACACCGGGGAGCTGTTTTTT
.	TRBV5-1	TRBJ2-3	.	CASSLGPQVGEADTQYF	TGCGCCAGCAGCTTGGGGCCCCAGGTGGGCGAAGCAGATACGCAGTATTTT
.	TRBV29-1	TRBJ2-3	TRBD2	CSVVTSGSRPDTQYF	TGCAGCGTTGTAACTAGCGGGAGTCGGCCAGATACGCAGTATTTT
.	TRBV5-4	TRBJ2-7	TRBD2	CASSQEPSGSNEQYF	TGTGCCAGCAGCCAGGAGCCTAGCGGGAGTAACGAGCAGTACTTC
.	TRBV7-9	TRBJ1-2	.	CASSLVSDGYTF	TGTGCCAGCAGCTTAGTCTCAGATGGCTACACCTTC
.	TRBV6-5	TRBJ2-7	TRBD2	CASRASGSYEQYF	TGTGCCAGCCGAGCTAGCGGGAGTTACGAGCAGTACTTC
.	TRBV10-1	TRBJ1-1	.	CASTPTAPSEAFF	TGCGCCAGCACTCCGACAGCCCCTAGTGAGGCTTTCTTT
.	TRBV5-1	TRBJ2-7	.	CASSLQDVEQYF	TGCGCCAGCAGCTTGCAGGACGTTGAGCAGTACTTC
.	TRBV28	TRBJ1-2	.	CASSFQASRAYGYTF	TGTGCCAGCAGTTTTCAGGCATCGAGGGCGTATGGCTACACCTTC